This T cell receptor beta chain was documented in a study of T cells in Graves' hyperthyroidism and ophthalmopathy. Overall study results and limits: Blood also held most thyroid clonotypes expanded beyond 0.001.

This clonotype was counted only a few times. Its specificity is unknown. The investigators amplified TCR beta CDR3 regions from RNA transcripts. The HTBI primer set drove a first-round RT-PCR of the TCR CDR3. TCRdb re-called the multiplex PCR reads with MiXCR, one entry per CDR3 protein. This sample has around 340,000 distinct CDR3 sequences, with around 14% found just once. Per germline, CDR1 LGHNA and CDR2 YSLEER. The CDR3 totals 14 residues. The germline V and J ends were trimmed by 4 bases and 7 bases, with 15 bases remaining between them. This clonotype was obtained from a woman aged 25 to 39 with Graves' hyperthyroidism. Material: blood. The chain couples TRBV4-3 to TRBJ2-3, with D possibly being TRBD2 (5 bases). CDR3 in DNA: TGCGCCAGCAGCCCTTTAGGACTGACAAATACGCAGTATTTT. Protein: CASSPLGLTNTQYF.